Detailed here is one T cell receptor beta chain. Its antigen is undetermined. The data were obtained in a study of T cells in Graves' hyperthyroidism and ophthalmopathy. Study-level results: Ophthalmopathy was identified by the model a median about 6.4 months ahead of onset. In simple terms, a model built on 13 V-J features told ophthalmopathy apart from stable hyperthyroidism.

The TCR beta CDR3 regions underwent amplification using RNA transcripts as the source. The HTBI primer set was used in a first-round RT-PCR of the TCR CDR3. TCRdb processed the multiplex PCR reads anew with MiXCR; each CDR3 protein has one entry. The sample lists over 500,000 distinct CDR3 sequences, roughly 45% occurring once. Patients with uncontrolled infections, other autoimmune diseases, pregnancy or lactation were excluded. The diagnoses drew upon clinical symptoms, serum thyroxine and TRAb, thyroid ultrasound and orbital computed tomography. The CDR3 extends over 15 amino acids. The germline CDR1 and CDR2 sequences are DFQATT and SNEGSKA (reference sequence). V was pared by 4 bases and J by 3 bases, with 19 bases between.

Sequencing was done on a sample of peripheral blood or thyroid tissue (not recorded which). The clonotype was recovered from an adult woman with Graves' disease, either hyperthyroidism or ophthalmopathy (not recorded which). The rearrangement links TRBV20-1 to TRBJ2-7, with D uncertain. The chain's CDR3 is CSAIRVASSDYEQYF. The DNA of the CDR3 is TGCAGTGCTATCCGGGTAGCTTCCTCGGACTACGAGCAGTACTTC.